A selection of T cell receptor beta chains follows, all from one sample in a study of T cells in Graves' hyperthyroidism and ophthalmopathy. Each CDR3 protein gets one entry after TCRdb re-called the multiplex PCR reads with MiXCR. The sample contains approximately 690,000 distinct CDR3 sequences, about 14% of which appear only once. The sample taken for sequencing was blood. These receptors were taken from a woman aged 50 to 60 with Graves' ophthalmopathy. CDR3s include the opening cysteine and the closing phenylalanine or tryptophan. A D gene is named only where the DNA matches it firmly. Expanded clones are given a class, and other clones once, few, many or no size at all.

clone size: many
V gene: TRBV28
D gene: -
CDR3 protein: CASSVQGSYNEQFF

clone size: few
V gene: TRBV7-2
D gene: TRBD1
CDR3 protein: CASSSQTGPTYEQYF

clone size: many
V gene: TRBV28
D gene: -
CDR3 protein: CASYLGVVPFF

clone size: many
V gene: TRBV5-1
D gene: -
CDR3 protein: CASSLKVFGSSYEQYF

clone size: few
V gene: TRBV18
D gene: -
CDR3 protein: CASSPSYEQFF

clone size: -
V gene: TRBV28
D gene: TRBD1
CDR3 protein: CAILGQGTSGANVLTF

clone size: few
V gene: TRBV20-1
D gene: -
CDR3 protein: CSARYQGDGYTF

clone size: -
V gene: TRBV19
D gene: TRBD1
CDR3 protein: CASSTRTGTGDEAFF

clone size: many
V gene: TRBV5-1
D gene: -
CDR3 protein: CASSLTAFGTNQETQYF

clone size: -
V gene: TRBV14
D gene: TRBD1
CDR3 protein: CASSQPGQGRDTQYF

clone size: many
V gene: TRBV7-9
D gene: -
CDR3 protein: CASSLALASYNEQFF

clone size: many
V gene: TRBV27
D gene: -
CDR3 protein: CASSLVRSGNTEAFF